These T cell receptor beta chains were read from a single sample in a study of T-cell reconstitution after alpha-beta-depleted transplantation in children. TCRdb independently ran MiXCR on the PCR reads; one entry per CDR3 protein. The sample lists more than 400,000 distinct CDR3 sequences, about an eighth seen once, with about 14% in the top ten. The sample here was PBMCs, mostly from graft donor cells, taken 180 days after TCRalphabeta/CD19-depleted stem cell transplant. Receptors originate from a female patient under 10 years old who had a stem cell transplant for aplastic anemia, so the T cells may come from the graft donor. Each CDR3 is given with its conserved first and last residue. A D gene is named only where the DNA matches it firmly. Rows give clone size only sometimes, using once, few, many, or a class for an expanded clone.

J gene: TRBJ2-1; D gene: .; clone size: few; V gene: TRBV20-1; CDR3 protein: CSARDQEDNANEQFF; CDR3 DNA: TGCAGTGCTAGAGATCAGGAGGACAACGCCAATGAGCAGTTCTTC
J gene: TRBJ1-5; D gene: .; clone size: .; V gene: TRBV10-3; CDR3 protein: CAISESIMGTGNQPQHF; CDR3 DNA: TGTGCCATCAGTGAGTCGATAATGGGCACGGGCAATCAGCCCCAGCATTTT
J gene: TRBJ2-1; D gene: TRBD2; clone size: few; V gene: TRBV6-1; CDR3 protein: CASSPWTSGTRPEQFF; CDR3 DNA: TGTGCCAGCAGTCCTTGGACTAGCGGGACCCGCCCGGAGCAGTTCTTC
J gene: TRBJ2-1; D gene: TRBD1; clone size: few; V gene: TRBV3-1; CDR3 protein: CASSYTGAFYNEQFF; CDR3 DNA: TGTGCCAGCAGTTACACAGGGGCATTTTACAATGAGCAGTTCTTC
J gene: TRBJ2-4; D gene: TRBD2; clone size: .; V gene: TRBV20-1; CDR3 protein: CSAGGDFRNIQYF; CDR3 DNA: TGCAGTGCTGGGGGGGATTTCCGAAACATTCAGTACTTC
J gene: TRBJ1-1; D gene: TRBD1; clone size: few; V gene: TRBV5-1; CDR3 protein: CASSRHPGGEVTEAFF; CDR3 DNA: TGCGCCAGCAGCCGTCATCCAGGGGGAGAGGTAACTGAAGCTTTCTTT
J gene: TRBJ2-6; D gene: TRBD1; clone size: few; V gene: TRBV29-1; CDR3 protein: CSGLAGGSGANVLTF; CDR3 DNA: TGCAGCGGTCTCGCAGGGGGCAGTGGGGCCAACGTCCTGACTTTC
J gene: TRBJ1-4; D gene: .; clone size: many; V gene: TRBV7-2; CDR3 protein: CASSLVGEKLFF; CDR3 DNA: TGTGCCAGCAGCTTAGTTGGGGAAAAACTGTTTTTT
J gene: TRBJ2-5; D gene: .; clone size: .; V gene: TRBV19; CDR3 protein: CATGVRGWEETQYF; CDR3 DNA: TGTGCCACAGGGGTACGGGGATGGGAAGAGACCCAGTACTTC
J gene: TRBJ2-3; D gene: .; clone size: few; V gene: TRBV27; CDR3 protein: CASSPRRWATDTQYF; CDR3 DNA: TGTGCCAGCAGTCCCCGACGGTGGGCCACAGATACGCAGTATTTT
J gene: TRBJ2-1; D gene: .; clone size: few; V gene: TRBV10-3; CDR3 protein: CAISESTGVRFNEQFF; CDR3 DNA: TGTGCCATCAGTGAGTCGACGGGCGTTCGGTTCAATGAGCAGTTCTTC
J gene: TRBJ2-1; D gene: .; clone size: few; V gene: TRBV12-3/TRBV12-4; CDR3 protein: CASITPFSYNEQFF; CDR3 DNA: TGTGCCAGCATCACTCCCTTCTCCTACAATGAGCAGTTCTTC
J gene: TRBJ2-2; D gene: .; clone size: .; V gene: TRBV9; CDR3 protein: CASSVRPNTGELFF; CDR3 DNA: TGTGCCAGCAGCGTACGACCGAACACCGGGGAGCTGTTTTTT
J gene: TRBJ1-3; D gene: .; clone size: few; V gene: TRBV7-9; CDR3 protein: CASSLVSGTGNTIYF; CDR3 DNA: TGTGCCAGCAGCTTAGTTTCCGGGACTGGAAACACCATATATTTT
J gene: TRBJ1-2; D gene: .; clone size: many; V gene: TRBV5-1; CDR3 protein: CASSRTQGYNYGYTF; CDR3 DNA: TGCGCCAGCAGCCGCACGCAAGGCTATAACTATGGCTACACCTTC
J gene: TRBJ2-1; D gene: TRBD2; clone size: .; V gene: TRBV15; CDR3 protein: CATSRVTSGRVNEQFF; CDR3 DNA: TGTGCCACCAGCAGAGTGACTAGCGGGAGAGTCAATGAGCAGTTCTTC
J gene: TRBJ2-7; D gene: TRBD1; clone size: many; V gene: TRBV5-1; CDR3 protein: CASSLTGDYEQYF; CDR3 DNA: TGCGCCAGCAGCTTGACAGGGGACTACGAGCAGTACTTC
J gene: TRBJ2-5; D gene: .; clone size: few; V gene: TRBV25-1; CDR3 protein: CASSELFQETQYF; CDR3 DNA: TGTGCCAGCAGTGAACTATTCCAAGAGACCCAGTACTTC
J gene: TRBJ2-1; D gene: .; clone size: few; V gene: TRBV19; CDR3 protein: CASSIQGPRGEQFF; CDR3 DNA: TGTGCCAGTAGTATACAAGGACCCCGGGGAGAGCAGTTCTTC
J gene: TRBJ2-1; D gene: .; clone size: few; V gene: TRBV20-1; CDR3 protein: CSARPDYNEQFF; CDR3 DNA: TGCAGTGCCCGACCTGACTACAATGAGCAGTTCTTC
J gene: TRBJ2-3; D gene: .; clone size: .; V gene: TRBV5-1; CDR3 protein: CASRSAYTDTQYF; CDR3 DNA: TGCGCCAGCAGGTCGGCGTACACAGATACGCAGTATTTT
J gene: TRBJ2-5; D gene: TRBD2; clone size: .; V gene: TRBV6-4; CDR3 protein: CASSVHQRDQYF; CDR3 DNA: TGTGCCAGCAGTGTCCATCAGCGGGACCAGTACTTC
J gene: TRBJ1-5; D gene: .; clone size: many; V gene: TRBV2; CDR3 protein: CASSEAGAGKPQHF; CDR3 DNA: TGTGCCAGCAGTGAAGCGGGGGCGGGTAAGCCCCAGCATTTT
J gene: TRBJ2-1; D gene: .; clone size: .; V gene: TRBV5-1; CDR3 protein: CASGRRGDEQFF; CDR3 DNA: TGCGCCAGCGGACGAAGGGGGGATGAGCAGTTCTTC
J gene: TRBJ2-1; D gene: .; clone size: .; V gene: TRBV10-3; CDR3 protein: CAISEGTLSYNEQFF; CDR3 DNA: TGTGCCATCAGTGAGGGCACACTCTCCTACAATGAGCAGTTCTTC
J gene: TRBJ2-1; D gene: .; clone size: few; V gene: TRBV6-2/TRBV6-3; CDR3 protein: CASHYGSSSYNEQFF; CDR3 DNA: TGTGCCAGCCATTACGGGTCTAGCTCCTACAATGAGCAGTTCTTC
J gene: TRBJ2-1; D gene: TRBD1; clone size: few; V gene: TRBV18; CDR3 protein: CASSPRSDRGDEQFF; CDR3 DNA: TGTGCCAGCTCACCACGCTCGGACAGGGGGGATGAGCAGTTCTTC